This record looks at one T cell receptor beta chain sequence and its context. The sample belongs to a study of blood T cell repertoires in COVID-19. For the study at large: Specimens from acute and convalescent COVID-19 originated in the United States, Italy and Spain.

The authors' processing: Amplified reference gene primers provided the basis for estimating nucleated cell counts. Here immunoSEQ multiplex PCR was the method, and the copy in TCRdb shows in-frame clones only, minus some. V, J and clone size derive from that table, while D and trimming were established from the DNA sequence. Among about 180,000 clones listed, approximately 83% were seen once. V dropped 3 bases and J dropped 0; count of bases not matched to a gene: 5. CDR3 length: 17 amino acids. Germline V gene data show CDR1 as ENHRY and CDR2 as SYGVKD. The chain has TRBV10-3 and TRBJ2-6; 7 bases are a match to TRBD1. This sequence originates from a middle-aged man with active or convalescent COVID-19. Sequencing input: peripheral blood. CDR3 protein: CAISDEGALSGANVLTF. CDR3 sequence (DNA): TGTGCCATCAGTGATGAGGGGGCCCTCTCTGGGGCCAACGTCCTGACTTTC.